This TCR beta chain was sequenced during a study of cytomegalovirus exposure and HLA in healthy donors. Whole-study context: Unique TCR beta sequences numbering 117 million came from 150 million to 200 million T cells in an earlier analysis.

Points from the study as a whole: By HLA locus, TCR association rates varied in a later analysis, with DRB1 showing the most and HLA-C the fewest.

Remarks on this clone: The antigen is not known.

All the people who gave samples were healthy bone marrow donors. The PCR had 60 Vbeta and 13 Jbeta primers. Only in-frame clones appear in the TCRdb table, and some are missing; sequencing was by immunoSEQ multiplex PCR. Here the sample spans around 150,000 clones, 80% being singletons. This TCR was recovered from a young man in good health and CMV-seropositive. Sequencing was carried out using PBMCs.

The CDR3 coding sequence is TGTGCCACCAGCAGAGAGTCCGGGACAGGTCGCGACGAGCAGTACTTC. It specifies CATSRESGTGRDEQYF. The chain has TRBV15 and TRBJ2-7; the match to TRBD1 covers 8 bases. From germline, CDR1 is LNHNV and CDR2 YYDKDF (reference sequence). The V gene end was trimmed by 0 bases and the J gene end by 5 bases; junction bases not matched to a gene: 9. The CDR3 is made up of 16 amino acids.